This TCR beta chain originates from a study of graft-versus-host responses after intestinal transplantation. Study-wide context: Recipients had transplants, and these were multivisceral, liver-intestinal, or isolated intestinal. All recipients were given anti-thymocyte globulin induction, and tacrolimus and steroids were then administered for about three years.

Broader study findings: After transplant, early declines in HvG clones were associated with peak levels of circulating GvH clones.

Comment on this clone: Its antigen is undetermined.

Sequencing used immunoSEQ multiplex PCR; TCRdb keeps in-frame clones, though not all of them. The sample includes roughly 100,000 clones, 90% to 95% seen only once; the top ten take about 0.18%. The sequences come from unstimulated CD4+ T cells sorted from spleen or lymph node cells, collected before transplant. The source is a human donor who was the organ donor for an intestinal transplant.

CDR3 DNA: TGTGCCAGCAGCTTAGAAAAGAGGGCTCGCGGCTACACCTTC. It encodes CASSLEKRARGYTF. V usage is TRBV11-2 and J usage is TRBJ1-2; no reliable D call. Per the germline V gene, CDR1 is SGHAT and CDR2 is FQNNGV. The length of the CDR3 is 14 residues. Trimming stripped 0 bases from V and 8 bases from J, with 13 bases between.